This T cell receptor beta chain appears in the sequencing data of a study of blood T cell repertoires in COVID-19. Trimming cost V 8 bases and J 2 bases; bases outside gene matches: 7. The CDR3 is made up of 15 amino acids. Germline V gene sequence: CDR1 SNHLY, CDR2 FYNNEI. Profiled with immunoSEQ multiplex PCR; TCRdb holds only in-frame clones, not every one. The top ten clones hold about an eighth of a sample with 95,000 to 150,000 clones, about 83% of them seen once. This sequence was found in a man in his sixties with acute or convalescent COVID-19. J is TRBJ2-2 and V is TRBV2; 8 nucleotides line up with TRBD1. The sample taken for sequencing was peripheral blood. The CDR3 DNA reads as TGTGCCAGCGGGAGACAGGGGCGAAACACCGGGGAGCTGTTTTTT. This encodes CASGRQGRNTGELFF.